Listed below are T cell receptor beta chains from one sample, sequenced in a study of OX40 agonist ivuxolimab in advanced cancers. Method: immunoSEQ multiplex PCR; TCRdb's copy keeps in-frame clones and lacks some. There are more than 30,000 clones in the sample; about 87% occur only once, and less than 5% lies in the top ten. This specimen was CD4+ or CD8+ T cells sorted from blood, taken in a trial of the OX40 agonist ivuxolimab. The receptors here all came from an adult with an advanced solid tumor such as melanoma, head and neck, liver or kidney cancer. CDR3s include the opening cysteine and the closing phenylalanine or tryptophan. The D gene is left open where the match is weak. Expanded clones get a size class; other rows say once, few or many, or leave the size out.

CDR3 protein: CASSRIQGPGQDGYTF
CDR3 DNA: TGTGCCAGCAGCCGGATACAAGGACCAGGACAGGATGGCTACACCTTC
V gene: TRBV11-2
J gene: TRBJ1-2
D gene: TRBD1
clone size: -

CDR3 protein: CAWSGTPEAFF
CDR3 DNA: TGTGCCTGGAGTGGAACCCCTGAAGCTTTCTTT
V gene: TRBV30
J gene: TRBJ1-1
D gene: -
clone size: -

CDR3 protein: CASREASSADTQYF
CDR3 DNA: TGTGCCAGCAGAGAAGCATCCAGCGCAGATACGCAGTATTTT
V gene: TRBV6-1
J gene: TRBJ2-3
D gene: -
clone size: -

CDR3 protein: CASRTGPNYEQYF
CDR3 DNA: TGTGCCAGCAGAACGGGACCGAACTACGAGCAGTACTTC
V gene: TRBV28
J gene: TRBJ2-7
D gene: -
clone size: -

CDR3 protein: CASSQSAPGELFF
CDR3 DNA: TGTGCCAGCAGCCAATCGGCACCCGGGGAGCTGTTTTTT
V gene: TRBV4-2
J gene: TRBJ2-2
D gene: -
clone size: -

CDR3 protein: CASSSNGGTGTDTQYF
CDR3 DNA: TGTGCCAGCAGCTCAAATGGGGGGACAGGCACAGATACGCAGTATTTT
V gene: TRBV11-3
J gene: TRBJ2-3
D gene: -
clone size: -

CDR3 protein: CASSLTALAGGADTQYF
CDR3 DNA: TGCGCCAGCAGCTTGACGGCGCTAGCGGGGGGCGCAGATACGCAGTATTTT
V gene: TRBV5-1
J gene: TRBJ2-3
D gene: TRBD2
clone size: -

CDR3 protein: CASSVRQGGDTQYF
CDR3 DNA: TGTGCCAGCAGCGTACGACAGGGCGGAGATACGCAGTATTTT
V gene: TRBV9
J gene: TRBJ2-3
D gene: TRBD1
clone size: -

CDR3 protein: CASSRGEGQNEQFF
CDR3 DNA: TGTGCCAGCTCCCGCGGGGAGGGCCAAAATGAGCAGTTCTTC
V gene: TRBV18
J gene: TRBJ2-1
D gene: TRBD2
clone size: -

CDR3 protein: CASSLGGLDTDTQYF
CDR3 DNA: TGTGCCAGCAGCTTAGGGGGACTAGATACAGATACGCAGTATTTT
V gene: TRBV11-3
J gene: TRBJ2-3
D gene: TRBD2
clone size: once

CDR3 protein: CASSPAGQLTTYEQYF
CDR3 DNA: TGTGCCAGCTCACCGGCGGGACAGCTTACAACCTACGAGCAGTACTTC
V gene: TRBV18
J gene: TRBJ2-7
D gene: -
clone size: -

CDR3 protein: CSASGLYEQYF
CDR3 DNA: TGCAGTGCTAGCGGTCTCTACGAGCAGTACTTC
V gene: TRBV20-1
J gene: TRBJ2-7
D gene: -
clone size: -

CDR3 protein: CASSQYDRGPNEKLFF
CDR3 DNA: TGTGCCAGCAGCCAATATGACAGGGGACCTAATGAAAAACTGTTTTTT
V gene: TRBV4-2
J gene: TRBJ1-4
D gene: TRBD1
clone size: -

CDR3 protein: CASSLPPGELFF
CDR3 DNA: TGTGCCAGCAGCTTACCCCCCGGGGAGCTGTTTTTT
V gene: TRBV5-4
J gene: TRBJ2-2
D gene: -
clone size: -

CDR3 protein: CASSLGQVDNEQFF
CDR3 DNA: TGCGCCAGCAGCTTGGGACAGGTGGACAATGAGCAGTTCTTC
V gene: TRBV5-1
J gene: TRBJ2-1
D gene: -
clone size: once

CDR3 protein: CASSFFRTSGRQETQYF
CDR3 DNA: TGTGCCAGCAGCTTTTTTCGGACTAGCGGAAGACAAGAGACCCAGTACTTC
V gene: TRBV7-9
J gene: TRBJ2-5
D gene: TRBD2
clone size: -

CDR3 protein: CASSSGGKFYGYTF
CDR3 DNA: TGTGCCAGCAGCTCAGGGGGGAAATTCTATGGCTACACCTTC
V gene: TRBV9
J gene: TRBJ1-2
D gene: TRBD1
clone size: -

CDR3 protein: CASSYSGTVGNTIYF
CDR3 DNA: TGTGCCAGCAGTTACTCGGGGACGGTTGGAAACACCATATATTTT
V gene: TRBV6-5
J gene: TRBJ1-3
D gene: -
clone size: few

CDR3 protein: CASSRDRGGGYTF
CDR3 DNA: TGTGCCAGCAGCCGGGACAGGGGCGGAGGCTACACCTTC
V gene: TRBV5-4
J gene: TRBJ1-2
D gene: TRBD1
clone size: -

CDR3 protein: CASSPGLAGVNEQFF
CDR3 DNA: TGCGCCAGCAGCCCCGGACTAGCGGGAGTGAATGAGCAGTTCTTC
V gene: TRBV5-1
J gene: TRBJ2-1
D gene: TRBD2
clone size: -

CDR3 protein: CASSPPILPGQGISSYEQYF
CDR3 DNA: TGTGCCAGCAGTCCTCCTATCCTACCGGGACAGGGAATTTCCTCCTACGAGCAGTACTTC
V gene: TRBV28
J gene: TRBJ2-7
D gene: TRBD1
clone size: -

CDR3 protein: CASRPGGITYEQYF
CDR3 DNA: TGTGCCAGCAGACCCGGCGGCATTACCTACGAGCAGTACTTC
V gene: TRBV28
J gene: TRBJ2-7
D gene: -
clone size: -

CDR3 protein: CASSLRGSGITDTQYF
CDR3 DNA: TGTGCCAGCAGCCTAAGGGGGTCAGGGATCACAGATACGCAGTATTTT
V gene: TRBV7-3
J gene: TRBJ2-3
D gene: -
clone size: -

CDR3 protein: CASSLGIGAFF
CDR3 DNA: TGTGCCAGCAGCTTAGGTATCGGGGCTTTCTTT
V gene: TRBV7-8
J gene: TRBJ1-1
D gene: -
clone size: -

CDR3 protein: CASSGPWTNTGELFF
CDR3 DNA: TGTGCCAGCTCGGGACCTTGGACGAACACCGGGGAGCTGTTTTTT
V gene: TRBV28
J gene: TRBJ2-2
D gene: -
clone size: once

CDR3 protein: CASRSGGTGNTIYF
CDR3 DNA: TGTGCCAGCAGGTCAGGGGGGACTGGAAACACCATATATTTT
V gene: TRBV6-5
J gene: TRBJ1-3
D gene: TRBD1
clone size: -

CDR3 protein: CSARKGVSYEQYF
CDR3 DNA: TGCAGCGCGAGGAAGGGGGTTTCCTACGAGCAGTACTTC
V gene: TRBV29-1
J gene: TRBJ2-7
D gene: -
clone size: -

CDR3 protein: CASSPGRDPYFYEQYF
CDR3 DNA: TGTGCCAGCAGCCCGGGACGGGACCCCTATTTTTACGAGCAGTACTTC
V gene: TRBV7-8
J gene: TRBJ2-7
D gene: -
clone size: -

CDR3 protein: CASSQRGGTSGDYNEQFF
CDR3 DNA: TGTGCCAGCAGCCAACGCGGGGGGACTAGCGGGGACTACAATGAGCAGTTCTTC
V gene: TRBV4-2
J gene: TRBJ2-1
D gene: TRBD2
clone size: -

CDR3 protein: CASSPQGQSRNYGYTF
CDR3 DNA: TGTGCCAGCTCACCACAGGGACAGTCACGAAACTATGGCTACACCTTC
V gene: TRBV18
J gene: TRBJ1-2
D gene: TRBD1
clone size: -

CDR3 protein: CASSTKSRTEAFF
CDR3 DNA: TGTGCCAGTAGTACCAAGTCGAGGACTGAAGCTTTCTTT
V gene: TRBV19
J gene: TRBJ1-1
D gene: -
clone size: -

CDR3 protein: CASSLVQGSTGELFF
CDR3 DNA: TGTGCCAGCAGCTTGGTACAGGGTAGCACCGGGGAGCTGTTTTTT
V gene: TRBV5-4
J gene: TRBJ2-2
D gene: -
clone size: -

CDR3 protein: CASGLVLGTGAKMNTEAFF
CDR3 DNA: TGTGCTAGTGGTTTGGTACTTGGGACAGGGGCTAAGATGAACACTGAAGCTTTCTTT
V gene: TRBV12-5
J gene: TRBJ1-1
D gene: TRBD1
clone size: -

CDR3 protein: CASASQAGYGYTF
CDR3 DNA: TGTGCCAGCGCCTCCCAGGCGGGCTATGGCTACACCTTC
V gene: TRBV14
J gene: TRBJ1-2
D gene: -
clone size: -

CDR3 protein: CASSYRGGTEAFF
CDR3 DNA: TGTGCCAGCAGTTACAGGGGAGGGACTGAAGCTTTCTTT
V gene: TRBV6-5
J gene: TRBJ1-1
D gene: -
clone size: -

CDR3 protein: CASSKVKAGGREQYF
CDR3 DNA: TGTGCCAGCAGCAAAGTAAAAGCGGGGGGTCGGGAGCAGTACTTC
V gene: TRBV21-1
J gene: TRBJ2-7
D gene: -
clone size: -

CDR3 protein: CATSRDRLSSGNTIYF
CDR3 DNA: TGTGCCACCAGCAGAGATAGACTGAGCTCTGGAAACACCATATATTTT
V gene: TRBV15
J gene: TRBJ1-3
D gene: -
clone size: -